The subject of this entry is one T cell receptor beta chain. Its matching antigen is unknown. This CDR3 comprises 15 residues. Trimming at V came to 6 bases and at J to 8 bases, leaving 10 bases not matched to a gene. Germline V gene sequence: CDR1 MNHEY, CDR2 SMNVEV (reference sequence). These data originate in a study of Ad26.COV2.S vaccination and SARS-CoV-2 variants. Study at large: The study gave Ad26.COV2.S intramuscularly, once or twice 56 days apart.

Sample treatment: around 19 received Ad26.COV2.S at low or high dose, single or two shots; a few received placebo; per-sample allocation not given. Samples came from day 63 after the first vaccine or placebo injection. Study-wide findings and caveats: A substantial breadth of spike-specific CD8+ and CD4+ T cell responses after vaccination has been reported.

Libraries were prepared by immunoSEQ multiplex PCR; TCRdb keeps only in-frame clonotypes and omits some of them. The data show about 330,000 clones, under 90% seen once. Specimen: peripheral blood, collected in a trial of Ad26.COV2.S vaccine versus placebo. This receptor was obtained from a person between 18 and 65 years old who received the Ad26.COV2.S COVID-19 vaccine or a placebo. The J gene is TRBJ1-6, the V gene TRBV27; 7 positions match TRBD1. CDR3 region: CASSFSTGSDSPLHF. DNA of the CDR3: TGTGCCAGCAGCTTCTCGACAGGGAGTGATTCACCCCTCCACTTT.